A few counts support the clone carrying this T cell receptor (beta chain). J was trimmed by 0 bases and V by 5 bases; bases with no gene match: 20. The CDR3 is 20 amino acids. Germline CDR1 is MDHEN and CDR2 is SYDVKM. This entry is derived from a study of blood T cell repertoires in COVID-19. Sequenced by immunoSEQ multiplex PCR; TCRdb stores in-frame clones only, minus some. The profile covers 140,000 to 150,000 clones, with more than 75% appearing a single time and 5% taken by the ten largest. The clonotype was recovered from a woman aged 45 to 65 with acute or convalescent COVID-19. Sequenced: peripheral blood. J is TRBJ2-3 and V is TRBV28, with 7 bases fitting TRBD2. This CDR3 reads CASSGGVRTYDSKSTDTQYF. CDR3 bases: TGTGCCAGCAGTGGGGGGGTCAGAACCTACGACTCGAAAAGCACAGATACGCAGTATTTT.